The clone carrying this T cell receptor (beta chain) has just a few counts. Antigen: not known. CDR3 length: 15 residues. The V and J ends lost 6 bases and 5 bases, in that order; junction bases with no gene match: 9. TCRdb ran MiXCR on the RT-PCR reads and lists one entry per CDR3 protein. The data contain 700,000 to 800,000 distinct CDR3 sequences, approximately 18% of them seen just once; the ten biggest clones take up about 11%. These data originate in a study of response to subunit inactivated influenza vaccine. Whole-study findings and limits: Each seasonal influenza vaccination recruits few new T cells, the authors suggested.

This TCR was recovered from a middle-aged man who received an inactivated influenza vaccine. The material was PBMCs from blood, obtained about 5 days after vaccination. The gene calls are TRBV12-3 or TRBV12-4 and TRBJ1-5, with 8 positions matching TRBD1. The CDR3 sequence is CASSLGRGHDQPQHF. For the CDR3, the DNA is TGTGCCAGCAGCTTGGGCAGGGGGCACGATCAGCCCCAGCATTTT.